These 22 T cell receptor beta chains were all obtained from the same sample, sequenced in a study of post-analysis software for immune sequencing data. Findings of the study overall: Five TRBV segments, TRBV5-6, TRBV5-1 and TRBV20-1 among them, were found more frequent in patients than controls.

Carried by the TCR beta cDNA libraries were unique molecular identifiers. MiXCR, run by TCRdb on the PCR reads, gives a single entry per CDR3 protein. The sample gives hundreds of thousands of distinct CDR3 sequences, about 53% of which show up once; over 4% is in the top ten. Their cognate antigens are unknown. The material sequenced was blood. The receptor set was obtained from a girl aged 5 to 17 with multiple sclerosis.

In DNA form, the CDR3 reads TGCAGGGTATCATCGGGAAACATTCAGTACTTC. Its translation: CRVSSGNIQYF. The V and J genes are TRBV20-1 and TRBJ2-4, with D unresolved. The CDR3 contains 11 residues. Germline V gene data show CDR1 as DFQATT and CDR2 as SNEGSKA (reference sequence).

This chain connects TRBV7-2 to TRBJ2-7; D gene uncertain. CDR1 is SGHTA, CDR2 FQGNSA, per germline. This CDR3 contains 13 residues. V was shortened by 5 bases and J by 1 base, with 9 bases between the two germline ends. The CDR3 DNA is TGTGCCAGCAGCCAGCCGCAATCCTACGAGCAGTACTTC. Its protein is CASSQPQSYEQYF.

This clonotype has only a few counts. The chain carries TRBV15 and TRBJ1-2; a weak D match, TRBD1 (5 bases). With 1 base removed from V and 8 bases from J, the gap between germline ends came to 8 bases. CDR3 length equals 12 residues. Germline V CDR1 and CDR2: LNHNV, YYDKDF (reference sequence). Here the CDR3 DNA reads TGTGCCACCAGCAGAGGAGGGGAGGGCTACACCTTC. Translation: CATSRGGEGYTF.

V usage is TRBV27 and J usage is TRBJ2-7; 7 bases map to TRBD2. There are 17 residues in the CDR3. Per the germline V gene, CDR1 is MNHEY and CDR2 is SMNVEV (reference sequence). After removal of 5 bases from V and 4 bases from J, the junction contained 17 bases not matched to a gene. In DNA form, the CDR3 reads TGTGCCAGCAGTCCCTCCGGTCCAGGGAGGGTTATGTACGAGCAGTACTTC. This encodes CASSPSGPGRVMYEQYF.

Only a few counts were recorded for this clonotype. This rearrangement joins TRBV29-1 to TRBJ2-5; D gene ambiguous. Trimming stripped 3 bases from V and 3 bases from J, with 8 bases between. Germline values: CDR1 SQVTM, CDR2 ANQGSEA. This CDR3 comprises 12 residues. The CDR3 region is CSVDRQEETQYF. CDR3 nucleotides: TGCAGCGTTGACAGGCAAGAAGAGACCCAGTACTTC.

This clonotype is a singleton in its sample. The chain uses TRBV3-1 and TRBJ1-2, with 11 bases fitting TRBD1. The V and J ends lost 5 bases and 9 bases, in that order; junction bases with no gene match: 11. Germline V gene lookup returns CDR1 LGHDT and CDR2 YNNKEL (reference sequence). This CDR3 has 15 amino acids. CDR3 bases: TGTGCCAGCAGCTTTCCAGGACAGGGGGCGGAGAGCTACACCTTC. This codes for CASSFPGQGAESYTF.

This clonotype was seen a few times. Here the CDR3 DNA reads TGCAGTGCCCACGGGAACAGGGGCAACCAAGAGACCCAGTACTTC. Translated: CSAHGNRGNQETQYF. The chain links TRBV20-1 to TRBJ2-5; 7 nucleotides line up with TRBD1. Looked up from germline, CDR1 is DFQATT and CDR2 is SNEGSKA (reference sequence). The CDR3 extends over 15 amino acids. Unmatched junction bases numbered 10, after V lost 6 bases and J lost 0 bases.

This clonotype was detected only a few times. This chain joins TRBV2 and TRBJ2-6; TRBD2 aligns across 12 bases. The CDR3 runs to 16 residues. CDR1 and CDR2 (germline): SNHLY, FYNNEI. The V segment lost 10 bases and the J segment 0 bases; nucleotides outside the gene matches: 4. The DNA for the CDR3 is TGTGCCACTACTAGCGGGAGGAACTCTGGGGCCAACGTCCTGACTTTC. This translates into CATTSGRNSGANVLTF.

The chain has TRBV20-1 and TRBJ2-5, with 8 bases identical to TRBD2. With 1 base clipped from V and 4 bases from J, the junction kept 5 bases outside the gene matches. CDR1 and CDR2 (germline): DFQATT, SNEGSKA (reference sequence). This CDR3 has 14 residues. This CDR3 reads CSARGPGLGETQYF. As DNA, the CDR3 is TGCAGTGCTAGAGGGCCGGGACTAGGAGAGACCCAGTACTTC.

The chain uses TRBV27 and TRBJ1-2; 8 nucleotides agree with TRBD1. The CDR3 has 18 residues. CDR1 and CDR2 (germline): MNHEY, SMNVEV (reference sequence). With 4 bases clipped from V and 5 bases from J, the junction kept 18 bases outside the gene matches. CDR3 nucleotides: TGTGCCAGCAGTTCCCTATTGGCCACGACAGGGGAGGAATATGGCTACACCTTC. Protein product: CASSSLLATTGEEYGYTF.

This clonotype has only a few counts. The J gene is TRBJ1-2, the V gene TRBV7-2; TRBD1 might be the D (5 bases). Germline V CDR1 and CDR2: SGHTA, FQGNSA. The ends were cut back, 3 bases at V and 6 bases at J, with 11 bases in the middle. CDR3 length: 13 amino acids. For the CDR3, the DNA is TGTGCCAGCAGCTTCCCCAGGGTTGATGGCTACACCTTC. Amino acid sequence: CASSFPRVDGYTF.

This clonotype was found once. The chain couples TRBV15 to TRBJ2-7, with 11 bases that match TRBD1. CDR3 size: 15 residues. Germline CDR1 and CDR2: LNHNV and YYDKDF (reference sequence). The junction had 4 bases not matched to a gene; V was cut back by 1 base and J by 5 bases. The CDR3 spells CATSRGGQGAHEQYF. The CDR3 DNA sequence: TGTGCCACCAGCAGAGGTGGACAGGGGGCCCACGAGCAGTACTTC.

This clonotype has only a few counts. V and J are TRBV10-3 and TRBJ2-7; 7 bases align to TRBD2. The germline V gene has CDR1 ENHRY and CDR2 SYGVKD. CDR3 size: 13 residues. The CDR3, as DNA: TGTGCGATCGGCGGCGGGAGTACCTACGAGCAGTACTTC. As protein: CAIGGGSTYEQYF.

V is TRBV25-1 and J is TRBJ2-5; D remains ambiguous. The assigned J gene may be wrong: the sequence end matches TRBJ2-7 better. This CDR3 is built from 11 residues. Looked up from germline, CDR1 is MGHDK and CDR2 is SYGVNS. The CDR3 DNA follows: TGTGCCAGCGCGACGGGCTACGAGCAGTACTTC. This sequence encodes CASATGYEQYF.

V and J are TRBV20-1 and TRBJ2-7; D may match TRBD1 or TRBD2 (6 bases each). The CDR3 contains 13 residues. V lost 6 bases to trimming and J lost 0 bases, with 12 bases between them. From germline, CDR1 is DFQATT and CDR2 SNEGSKA (reference sequence). CDR3 sequence reads: CSAGGRPSYEQYF. The CDR3 nucleotides read TGCAGTGCGGGGGGCCGTCCCTCCTACGAGCAGTACTTC.

The V call is TRBV5-1, the J call TRBJ2-1; maybe TRBD2 (6 bases). The last part of the DNA fits TRBJ2-7 better; the J call may be wrong. CDR1 is SGHRS, CDR2 YFSETQ, per germline. The CDR3 extends over 14 amino acids. The CDR3 coding sequence is TGCGCCAGCAGCGTAGGGGACTTCCTAGACGAGCAGTACTTC. Residues: CASSVGDFLDEQYF.

This clonotype turned up a few times. This chain joins TRBV20-1 and TRBJ2-7, with 7 bases fitting TRBD2. The germline CDR1 and CDR2 sequences are DFQATT and SNEGSKA (reference sequence). The CDR3 runs 14 residues. The J segment lost 3 bases and the V segment lost 2 bases, leaving 7 bases of the junction unmatched. The CDR3 DNA is TGCAGTGCTAGATCCGGCGGGGGAATCTACGAGCAGTACTTC. As protein: CSARSGGGIYEQYF.

This rearrangement joins TRBV10-3 to TRBJ1-1, with a weak D call TRBD1 (6 bases). Trimming pared 7 bases from V and 1 base from J, leaving 10 bases between. The CDR3 is made up of 13 amino acids. From germline, CDR1 is ENHRY and CDR2 SYGVKD. The CDR3 region has the DNA TGTGCCATCACCTGGGGGCAGAACACTGAAGCTTTCTTT. This codes for CAITWGQNTEAFF.

This clonotype has a count of ten or more. The chain employs TRBV7-6 and TRBJ2-3; D unresolved. V was trimmed by 4 bases and J by 2 bases, leaving 4 bases between them. Germline V gene sequence: CDR1 SGHVS, CDR2 FNYEAQ. The CDR3 is made up of 12 amino acids. CDR3 DNA sequence: TGTGCCAGCAGCTCGTTCACAGATACGCAGTATTTT. Translated: CASSSFTDTQYF.

This clonotype showed up just a few times. This chain uses TRBV7-3 with TRBJ2-7; 8 bases map to TRBD1. CDR1 is SGHTA and CDR2 is FQGTGA in the germline V gene. The CDR3 is 13 residues long. The trim removed 6 bases at V and 5 bases at J, leaving 6 bases unmatched. CDR3 amino acids: CASSSRTGNEQYF. CDR3 nucleotide sequence: TGTGCCAGCAGTTCCAGGACAGGGAACGAGCAGTACTTC. Combining the CDR3 with reference TRBV7-3 and TRBJ2-7 gives the whole variable domain GAGVSQTPSNKVTEKGKYVELRCDPISGHTALYWYRQSLGQGPEFLIYFQGTGAADDSGLPNDRFFAVRPEGSVSTLKIQRTERGDSAVYLCASSSRTGNEQYFGPGTRLTVT.

This clonotype was seen more than once but under ten times. The gene calls are TRBV4-1 and TRBJ2-1; a possible D gene is TRBD2 (7 bases). The CDR3 consists of 17 residues. The V gene's germline CDR1 is MGHRA and CDR2 YSYEKL. Trimming took 0 bases from V and 0 from J, leaving 12 bases between them. The CDR3 nucleotides read TGCGCCAGCAGCCAAGACTGGCGGGGGCCCTCCTACAATGAGCAGTTCTTC. Protein product: CASSQDWRGPSYNEQFF.

This clonotype turned up a few times. The chain joins TRBV12-3 or TRBV12-4 to TRBJ2-5; 10 nucleotides match TRBD2. The CDR3 spans 17 residues. Germline trimming cut 5 bases from V and 4 bases from J; bases unmatched to any gene: 13. The CDR3 loop is CASSKIAGGPASETQYF. The CDR3 nucleotides read TGTGCCAGCAGTAAAATAGCGGGGGGACCAGCATCAGAGACCCAGTACTTC.